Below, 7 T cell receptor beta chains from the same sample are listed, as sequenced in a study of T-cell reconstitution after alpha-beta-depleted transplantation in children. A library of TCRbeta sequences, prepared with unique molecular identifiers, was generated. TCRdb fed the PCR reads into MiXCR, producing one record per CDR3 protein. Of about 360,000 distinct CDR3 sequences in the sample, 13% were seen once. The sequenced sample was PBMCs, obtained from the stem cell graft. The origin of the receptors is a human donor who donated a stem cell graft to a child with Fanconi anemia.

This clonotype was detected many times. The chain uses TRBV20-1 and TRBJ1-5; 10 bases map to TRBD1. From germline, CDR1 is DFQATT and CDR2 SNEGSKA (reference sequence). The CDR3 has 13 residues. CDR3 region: CSAGQGGNQPQHF. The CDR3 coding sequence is TGCAGCGCCGGACAGGGGGGCAATCAGCCCCAGCATTTT.

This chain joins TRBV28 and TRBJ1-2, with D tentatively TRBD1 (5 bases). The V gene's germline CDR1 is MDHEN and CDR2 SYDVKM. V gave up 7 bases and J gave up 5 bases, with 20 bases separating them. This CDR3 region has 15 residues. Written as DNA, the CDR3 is TGTGCCAGCATTCTCGGGGGAGGTTCATATTATGGCTACACCTTC. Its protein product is CASILGGGSYYGYTF.

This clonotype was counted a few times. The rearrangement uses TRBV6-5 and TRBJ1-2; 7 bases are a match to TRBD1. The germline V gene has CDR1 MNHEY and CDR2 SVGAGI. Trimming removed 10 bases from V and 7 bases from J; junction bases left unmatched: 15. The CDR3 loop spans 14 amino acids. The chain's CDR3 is CATQFTGESSGYTF. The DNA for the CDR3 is TGTGCCACCCAGTTCACAGGGGAATCTTCTGGCTACACCTTC.

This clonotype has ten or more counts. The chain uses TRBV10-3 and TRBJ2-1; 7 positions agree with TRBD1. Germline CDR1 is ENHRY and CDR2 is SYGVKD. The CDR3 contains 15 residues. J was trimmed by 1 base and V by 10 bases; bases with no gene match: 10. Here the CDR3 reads CATQGQGDSYNEQFF. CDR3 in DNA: TGTGCCACCCAAGGGCAGGGGGATTCCTACAATGAGCAGTTCTTC.

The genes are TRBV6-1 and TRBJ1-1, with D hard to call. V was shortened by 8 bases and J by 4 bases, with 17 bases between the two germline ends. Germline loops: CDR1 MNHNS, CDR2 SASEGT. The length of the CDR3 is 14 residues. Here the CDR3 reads CASLPGRRVTEAFF. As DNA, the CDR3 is TGTGCCAGCCTCCCGGGCCGTCGGGTCACTGAAGCTTTCTTT.

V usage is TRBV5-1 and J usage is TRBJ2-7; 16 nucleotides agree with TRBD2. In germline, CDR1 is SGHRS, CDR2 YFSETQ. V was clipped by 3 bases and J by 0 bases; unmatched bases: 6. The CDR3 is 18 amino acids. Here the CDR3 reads CASSSGLAGGPSSYEQYF. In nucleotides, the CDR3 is TGCGCCAGCAGCTCGGGACTAGCGGGGGGGCCTTCCTCCTACGAGCAGTACTTC.

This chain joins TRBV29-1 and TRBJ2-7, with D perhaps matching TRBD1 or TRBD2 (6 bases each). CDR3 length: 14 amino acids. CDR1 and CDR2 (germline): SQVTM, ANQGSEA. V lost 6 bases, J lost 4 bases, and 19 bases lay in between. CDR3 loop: CSVKGGSHLYEQYF. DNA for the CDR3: TGCAGCGTCAAAGGGGGGTCCCATCTTTACGAGCAGTACTTC.